By share, the clone carrying this T cell receptor beta chain ranks as medium-sized. The entry originates in a study of early T cells in non-severe SARS-CoV-2 infection. TCRdb re-analysed the 5' RACE reads in MiXCR, keeping a single row per CDR3 protein. Here the sample spans approximately 18,000 distinct CDR3 sequences, roughly 5% being singletons. The CDR3 is 14 amino acids. Trimming took 3 bases from V and 3 from J, leaving 15 bases between them. Germline CDR1 and CDR2: DFQATT and SNEGSKA (reference sequence). The TCR originated in an adult who was a healthcare worker with PCR-confirmed SARS-CoV-2 infection or an uninfected control (not recorded which). The sample consisted of whole blood. The chain recombines TRBV20-1 with TRBJ2-7; D is possibly TRBD1 or TRBD2 (5 bases each). This CDR3 is CSARGTDHFYEQYF. DNA of the CDR3: TGCAGTGCTAGGGGGACGGACCACTTCTACGAGCAGTACTTC.